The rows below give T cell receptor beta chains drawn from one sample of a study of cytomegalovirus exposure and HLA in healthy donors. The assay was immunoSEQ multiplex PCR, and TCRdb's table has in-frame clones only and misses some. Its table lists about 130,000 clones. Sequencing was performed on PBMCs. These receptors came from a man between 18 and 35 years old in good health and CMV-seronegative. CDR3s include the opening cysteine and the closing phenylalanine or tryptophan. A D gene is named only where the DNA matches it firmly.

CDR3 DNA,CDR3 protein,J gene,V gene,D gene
TGCGCCAGCAGTTCGGGACTAGCGGGAGGTTACAATGAGCAGTTCTTC,CASSSGLAGGYNEQFF,TRBJ2-1,TRBV5-1,TRBD2
TGTGCCTGGAGTACAGGGGGGCAAGATACGCAGTATTTT,CAWSTGGQDTQYF,TRBJ2-3,TRBV30,TRBD1
TGTGCCATCAGTGACAATACAGGATCCTACGAGCAGTACTTC,CAISDNTGSYEQYF,TRBJ2-7,TRBV10-3,NA
TGTGCCAGAGGGACAGGGACTTACGAGCAGTACTTC,CARGTGTYEQYF,TRBJ2-7,TRBV5-3,TRBD1
TGTGCCAGCAGCGTAGGGGACAGGGAGACTGAAGCTTTCTTT,CASSVGDRETEAFF,TRBJ1-1,TRBV9,TRBD1
TGCGCCAGCAGTCGAACGACGCCCCAGGGCGAAAAACTGTTTTTT,CASSRTTPQGEKLFF,TRBJ1-4,TRBV4-1,NA
TGTGCCAGTAGTACCACAGGGGTTTACCAGCCCCAGCATTTT,CASSTTGVYQPQHF,TRBJ1-5,TRBV19,TRBD1
TGTGCCAGCAGCTTCCCGGGACAGTTGACCTTT,CASSFPGQLTF,TRBJ1-1,TRBV5-4,TRBD1
TGCAGCGTTATTGGACAGAGCTCCTACGAGCAGTACTTC,CSVIGQSSYEQYF,TRBJ2-7,TRBV29-1,NA
TGTGCCAGCAGCCCCAGAATCCAAGAGACCCAGTACTTC,CASSPRIQETQYF,TRBJ2-5,TRBV7-9,NA
TGTGCCAGCAGCATCAACAGGGGCGGCTATGGCTACACCTTC,CASSINRGGYGYTF,TRBJ1-2,TRBV7-6,TRBD1
TGCGCCAGCAGCCAAGAGGGGACTGGCGCGATCTACGAGCAGTACTTC,CASSQEGTGAIYEQYF,TRBJ2-7,TRBV4-1,NA
TGTGCCGGACAGGGCTCTAAAGGGAGCTCCTACGAGCAGTACTTC,CAGQGSKGSSYEQYF,TRBJ2-7,TRBV30,TRBD1
TGTGCCACCAGCAGGCCGGAAGAGACCCAGTACTTC,CATSRPEETQYF,TRBJ2-5,TRBV15,NA
TGTGCCAGCTCCCGAGAGGGGGTACAGTCACCCCTCCACTTT,CASSREGVQSPLHF,TRBJ1-6,TRBV25-1,NA
TGTGCCAGCAGGAAACAGGGTACTGCTATCTACGAGCAGTACTTC,CASRKQGTAIYEQYF,TRBJ2-7,TRBV6-5,NA
TGTGCCAGCAGCGCTTCCACCGGGACAGGGTCTAGTTATGGCTACACCTTC,CASSASTGTGSSYGYTF,TRBJ1-2,TRBV6-4,TRBD1
TGTGCCAGCAGCCGGCGGGGAGACCCCGGGCCTGAAGCTTTCTTT,CASSRRGDPGPEAFF,TRBJ1-1,TRBV7-6,NA
TGTGCTAGTTCTGCCGCAGGGATAAACGAGCAGTACTTC,CASSAAGINEQYF,TRBJ2-7,TRBV12-5,NA
TGCAGCGTTGGACAGGGCGTAGGCACTGAAGCTTTCTTT,CSVGQGVGTEAFF,TRBJ1-1,TRBV29-1,TRBD1
TGTGCCAGCAGTCCACTGGACAGGGTGATAGATACGCAGTATTTT,CASSPLDRVIDTQYF,TRBJ2-3,TRBV6-5,TRBD1
TGTGCCACCAAAGGGAGTTTTGGGAGCAATCAGCCCCAGCATTTT,CATKGSFGSNQPQHF,TRBJ1-5,TRBV6-5,NA
TGTGCCAGCATTCCGGGACAGGGAATTGGTGAGCAGTTCTTC,CASIPGQGIGEQFF,TRBJ2-1,TRBV19,TRBD1
TGTGCCAGTAGTGCTGGACAGGGTTTAGCCGAGCAGTACTTC,CASSAGQGLAEQYF,TRBJ2-7,TRBV19,TRBD1
TGTGCCAGTAGTATAGACCCGAGGGATACGCAGTATTTT,CASSIDPRDTQYF,TRBJ2-3,TRBV19,NA
TGTGCCAGCAGTCCGAGCTGGAGTAGCGGGTATCCCTCCTACGAGCAGTACTTC,CASSPSWSSGYPSYEQYF,TRBJ2-7,TRBV27,TRBD2
TGCGCCAGCAGCTTGGCCGGGACAGGTGACGGCTACACCTTC,CASSLAGTGDGYTF,TRBJ1-2,TRBV5-1,TRBD1
TGTGCCAGCAGCTTAGGCAGGGTATCTCACACCGGGGAGCTGTTTTTT,CASSLGRVSHTGELFF,TRBJ2-2,TRBV7-6,NA
TGCGCCAGCAGCCCGGCGGGAGCGTTAGACGAGCAGTACTTC,CASSPAGALDEQYF,TRBJ2-7,TRBV5-1,TRBD2
TGCGCCAGCAGCCCCCACAGGGAGCAGTTCTTC,CASSPHREQFF,TRBJ2-1,TRBV5-1,NA
TGTGCCAGCAGCGTAGGACAGGGGGCGCGTGAAGCTTTCTTT,CASSVGQGAREAFF,TRBJ1-1,TRBV9,TRBD1
TGTGCCAGCAGCTTAGGGACAGGGTCCTACGAGCAGTACTTC,CASSLGTGSYEQYF,TRBJ2-7,TRBV7-3,TRBD1
TGTGCCAGCACGTCAGGGGGCAATCAGCCCCAGCATTTT,CASTSGGNQPQHF,TRBJ1-5,TRBV2,NA
TGTGCCAGCTCCGGCGTGGGGGGAAGTTATGGCTACACCTTC,CASSGVGGSYGYTF,TRBJ1-2,TRBV6-1,NA
TGTGCTAGCTCTATTGGGGGGGGTACCTACGAGCAGTACTTC,CASSIGGGTYEQYF,TRBJ2-7,TRBV12-5,TRBD2
TGTGCCAGCAGCAGAGGGGGCAGGGACTACAATGAGCAGTTCTTC,CASSRGGRDYNEQFF,TRBJ2-1,TRBV28,TRBD1
TGTGCCAGCAGTGAAGTTCTGGGATCAGCGGGAGGCTACACCTTC,CASSEVLGSAGGYTF,TRBJ1-2,TRBV6-1,NA
TGTGCCAGCAGCAGGGACAGGACCTATAACTATGGCTACACCTTC,CASSRDRTYNYGYTF,TRBJ1-2,TRBV7-9,TRBD1
TGTGCCAGCAGCTTAACTTACTTCGTTGGCTACACCTTC,CASSLTYFVGYTF,TRBJ1-2,TRBV11-2,NA
TGTGCCAGCAGCTTAAACCAGGGGGCCTTTGGAAACACCATATATTTT,CASSLNQGAFGNTIYF,TRBJ1-3,TRBV11-2,TRBD1
TGTGCCAGCTCCCCTCTAGACCTAGCAACGCTCACTGAAGCTTTCTTT,CASSPLDLATLTEAFF,TRBJ1-1,TRBV18,NA
TGTGCCAGCAGCTTTTTTGCGGGCGACAATGAGCAGTTCTTC,CASSFFAGDNEQFF,TRBJ2-1,TRBV7-8,NA